Each of the 16 T cell receptor beta chains below was sequenced from the same sample in a study of post-analysis software for immune sequencing data. Study results and limitations: Patients used a handful of TRBV segments, including TRBV5-6, TRBV5-1 and TRBV20-1, more often than controls.

Their recognized antigens are unknown. Libraries were made from TCR beta cDNA, and they carried unique molecular identifiers. TCRdb used MiXCR to reprocess the PCR reads, holding one entry per CDR3 protein. Seen here are 600,000 to 700,000 distinct CDR3 sequences, 55% to 60% observed once, and the top ten hold 11%. Sample: blood. These receptors came from a girl under 10 years old with multiple sclerosis.

The chain joins TRBV28 to TRBJ1-5; 7 nucleotides line up with TRBD1. V dropped 7 bases and J dropped 11; count of bases not matched to a gene: 14. The CDR3 runs 14 residues. CDR1 is MDHEN, CDR2 SYDVKM, per germline. CDR3 sequence reads: CASTGQGVSVAQHF. The CDR3, as DNA: TGTGCCAGCACTGGCCAGGGGGTGTCCGTGGCCCAGCATTTT.

This clonotype was observed a handful of times. The J gene is TRBJ1-6, the V gene TRBV7-2, with D perhaps TRBD1 (5 bases). The CDR3 contains 16 residues. The V gene's germline CDR1 is SGHTA and CDR2 FQGNSA. Trimming took 5 bases from V and 1 from J, leaving 12 bases between them. The CDR3 region is CASSLSGESYNSPLHF. The CDR3 coding sequence is TGTGCCAGCAGCCTCTCGGGGGAGTCCTATAATTCACCCCTCCACTTT.

This chain joins TRBV20-1 and TRBJ1-4, with TRBD1 matching 11 bases. Germline lookup yields CDR1 DFQATT and CDR2 SNEGSKA (reference sequence). The CDR3 loop spans 15 amino acids. V was pared by 2 bases and J by 7 bases, with 6 bases of the junction left unmatched. CDR3 protein: CSARLTGTGGEKLFF. DNA for the CDR3: TGCAGTGCTAGACTCACCGGGACAGGGGGTGAAAAACTGTTTTTT.

This clonotype has more than one count but fewer than ten. The CDR3 loop reads CSARDAISETQYF. The CDR3 DNA sequence: TGCAGTGCTAGAGATGCGATTTCGGAGACCCAGTACTTC. The chain employs TRBV20-1 and TRBJ2-5; no definite D call. V was cut by 0 bases and J by 5 bases, with 10 bases left in between. This CDR3 has 13 amino acids. The germline V gene has CDR1 DFQATT and CDR2 SNEGSKA (reference sequence).

The gene calls are TRBV5-1 and TRBJ2-7, with 10 bases aligning to TRBD1. Germline V CDR1 and CDR2: SGHRS, YFSETQ. The junction had 4 bases not matched to a gene; V was cut back by 0 bases and J by 4 bases. The CDR3 spans 15 residues. Here the CDR3 DNA reads TGCGCCAGCAGCTTGGTAGGGACAGGGGAATACGAGCAGTACTTC. Encoded protein: CASSLVGTGEYEQYF. Based on the CDR3 plus reference TRBV5-1 and TRBJ2-7, the full variable domain is KAGVTQTPRYLIKTRGQQVTLSCSPISGHRSVSWYQQTPGQGLQFLFEYFSETQRNKGNFPGRFSGRQFSNSRSEMNVSTLELGDSALYLCASSLVGTGEYEQYFGPGTRLTVT.

This sequence joins TRBV5-1 and TRBJ2-2; TRBD2 aligns across 8 bases. Unmatched junction bases numbered 17, after V lost 3 bases and J lost 4 bases. The CDR3 covers 19 residues. Germline CDR1 and CDR2: SGHRS and YFSETQ. This chain's CDR3 is CASSSSPGLALGGTGELFF. CDR3 bases: TGCGCCAGCAGCTCCTCGCCCGGACTAGCCTTAGGTGGCACCGGGGAGCTGTTTTTT.

Regarding this clonotype: A read error may produce the germline difference seen at one junction end. As DNA, the CDR3 is TGCGCCAGCAGCCGACGGAGCGGGAGTGATGACGAGCGGTACTTC. Amino acids: CASSRRSGSDDERYF. The chain carries TRBV5-1 and TRBJ2-7; 8 nucleotides agree with TRBD2. Germline CDR1 and CDR2: SGHRS and YFSETQ. The CDR3 contains 15 residues.

This clonotype was seen a single time. The chain has TRBV12-3 or TRBV12-4 and TRBJ1-5; maybe TRBD1 (5 bases). The V end was cut by 5 bases, the J end by 1 base, with 12 bases between. The CDR3 loop spans 15 amino acids. CDR3 sequence: CASSPYAGSNQPQHF. DNA for the CDR3: TGTGCCAGCAGTCCCTATGCAGGGAGCAATCAGCCCCAGCATTTT.

A single count supports this clonotype. As DNA, the CDR3 is TGCAGTGCCCACAGGAGGGACAATGAGCAGTTCTTC. This translates into CSAHRRDNEQFF. The rearrangement uses TRBV20-1 and TRBJ2-1, with D possibly matching TRBD2 (6 bases). Germline V gene lookup returns CDR1 DFQATT and CDR2 SNEGSKA (reference sequence). The CDR3 length is 12 residues. The ends were cut back, 6 bases at V and 5 bases at J, with 11 bases in the middle.

This clonotype has just a few counts. The chain joins TRBV24-1 to TRBJ1-1; 9 bases are shared with TRBD1. This CDR3 has 15 residues. With V trimmed by 4 bases and J by 7 bases, 9 bases remained unmatched. Germline V gives CDR1 KGHDR, CDR2 SFDVKD. CDR3 in amino acids: CATSDHGQGRVEAFF. The CDR3 nucleotides are TGTGCCACCAGTGACCATGGACAGGGGAGGGTTGAAGCTTTCTTT.

This clonotype was seen a few times. J is TRBJ2-1 and V is TRBV20-1; D possibly corresponds to TRBD1 (6 bases). CDR3 size: 15 residues. With 1 base removed from V and 0 bases from J, the gap between germline ends came to 10 bases. CDR1 and CDR2 from the germline V gene are DFQATT and SNEGSKA (reference sequence). The DNA for the CDR3 is TGCAGTGCTAGAGGAACAGGGAGCTCCTACAATGAGCAGTTCTTC. Protein: CSARGTGSSYNEQFF.

This clonotype has a handful of counts. The chain has TRBV5-1 and TRBJ2-3; 10 nucleotides line up with TRBD2. J lost 3 bases, V lost 0 bases, and 1 base had no gene match. This CDR3 comprises 15 residues. CDR1 and CDR2 (germline): SGHRS, YFSETQ. This chain's CDR3 is CASSLASGRTDTQYF. CDR3 DNA sequence: TGCGCCAGCAGCTTGGCTAGCGGGAGAACAGATACGCAGTATTTT.

This chain connects TRBV29-1 to TRBJ2-3, with D possibly TRBD2 on 5 matching bases. Germline CDR1 SQVTM, CDR2 ANQGSEA. This CDR3 comprises 10 residues. V was shortened by 6 bases and J by 11 bases, with 12 bases between the two germline ends. CDR3 residues: CSVYSREQYF. The CDR3 DNA sequence: TGCAGCGTCTATTCCCGGGAGCAGTATTTT.

The chain recombines TRBV5-4 with TRBJ2-1, with no clear D. The CDR3 totals 16 residues. CDR1 SGHNT and CDR2 YYREEE come from the germline V gene (reference sequence). V was shortened by 4 bases and J by 7 bases, with 21 bases between the two germline ends. CDR3 DNA: TGTGCCAGCAGCCCGCCCCGAGTAGAGTTGAGAAATGAGCAGTTCTTC. This codes for CASSPPRVELRNEQFF.

The V and J genes are TRBV12-3 or TRBV12-4 and TRBJ1-2; tentative D call: TRBD1 (5 bases). The CDR3 covers 16 residues. V lost 3 bases, J lost 8 bases, and 22 bases lay in between. Here the CDR3 reads CASSFRGRVGSSGYTF. In nucleotides, the CDR3 is TGTGCCAGCAGTTTTCGTGGCAGGGTGGGGAGTAGCGGCTACACCTTC.

V and J are TRBV20-1 and TRBJ2-1; TRBD2 aligns across 8 bases. CDR1 DFQATT and CDR2 SNEGSKA come from the germline V gene (reference sequence). This CDR3 is built from 15 residues. With 6 bases clipped from V and 7 bases from J, the junction kept 14 bases outside the gene matches. The CDR3 reads CSAPRLARGVNEQFF. CDR3 nucleotide sequence: TGCAGTGCCCCGAGACTAGCGAGAGGTGTGAATGAGCAGTTCTTC.